This TCR beta chain was obtained from a study of T-cell memory formation after mild COVID-19. Study-wide context: Largely, TCR clusters stayed within a single donor. Study-level results: Of the contracting clones, CD4+ ones lay mainly in CM and EM, and CD8+ ones in EMRA.

A 5'RACE reaction primed in the constant segment made cDNA libraries of TCR alpha and TCR beta, and these carried sample barcodes and UMIs. MiXCR, applied by TCRdb to the 5' RACE reads, yields one record per CDR3 protein. The sample shows approximately 300,000 distinct CDR3 sequences, more than 15% of them seen only once. The CDR3 is 15 amino acids. Germline V gene data show CDR1 as LGHNA and CDR2 as YSLEER. With 0 bases removed from V and 0 bases from J, the gap between germline ends came to 6 bases. This clonotype was recorded many times. Its antigen is still unknown. The chain couples TRBV4-3 to TRBJ2-1; no firm D call. The material sequenced was PBMCs or a T cell subset sorted from them (not recorded which). The receptor was isolated from a young man who had mild COVID-19 (a few samples of this study predate the infection). Cell type and time point are not known. The CDR3: CASSQDGVSYNEQFF. CDR3 in DNA: TGCGCCAGCAGCCAAGATGGGGTCTCCTACAATGAGCAGTTCTTC.